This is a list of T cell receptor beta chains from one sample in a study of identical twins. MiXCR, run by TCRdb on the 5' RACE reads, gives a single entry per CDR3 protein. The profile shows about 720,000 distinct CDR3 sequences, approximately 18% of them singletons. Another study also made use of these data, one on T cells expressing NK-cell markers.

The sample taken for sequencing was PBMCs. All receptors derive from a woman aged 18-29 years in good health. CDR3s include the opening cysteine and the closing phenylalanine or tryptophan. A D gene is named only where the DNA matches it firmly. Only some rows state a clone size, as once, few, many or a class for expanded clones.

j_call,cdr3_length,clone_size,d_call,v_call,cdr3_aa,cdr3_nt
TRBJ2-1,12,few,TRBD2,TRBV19,CASSISGTEQFF,TGTGCCAGTAGTATTAGCGGGACTGAGCAGTTCTTC
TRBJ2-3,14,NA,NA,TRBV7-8,CASTDGGGWNTQYF,TGTGCCAGCACCGACGGAGGGGGTTGGAATACGCAGTATTTT
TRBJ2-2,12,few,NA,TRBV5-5,CASSFRLGELFF,TGTGCCAGCAGCTTCAGGCTCGGGGAGCTGTTTTTT
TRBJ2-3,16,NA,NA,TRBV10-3,CAISEGETVSTDTQYF,TGTGCCATCAGTGAAGGCGAGACAGTTAGCACAGATACGCAGTATTTT
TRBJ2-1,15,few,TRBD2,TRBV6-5,CASSYWLAGFNEQFF,TGTGCCAGCAGTTACTGGCTAGCGGGTTTCAATGAGCAGTTCTTC
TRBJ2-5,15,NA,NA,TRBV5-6,CASSLGSSYLETQYF,TGTGCCAGCAGCTTGGGTTCTAGCTATTTGGAGACCCAGTACTTC
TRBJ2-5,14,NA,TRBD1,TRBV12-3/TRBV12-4,CASSQRGLSETQYF,TGTGCCAGCTCTCAAAGGGGGCTGTCGGAGACCCAGTACTTC
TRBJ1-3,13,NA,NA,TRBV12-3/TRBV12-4,CASQVGGGNTIYF,TGTGCCAGCCAAGTGGGTGGAGGAAACACCATATATTTT
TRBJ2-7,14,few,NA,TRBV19,CASTHGGAIYEQYF,TGTGCCAGTACTCACGGGGGTGCAATCTACGAGCAGTACTTC
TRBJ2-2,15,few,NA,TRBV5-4,CASSRAVEGPGELFF,TGTGCCAGCAGCCGAGCGGTGGAAGGGCCCGGGGAGCTGTTTTTT
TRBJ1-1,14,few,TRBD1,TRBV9,CASTQGGSSTEAFF,TGTGCCAGCACTCAGGGGGGCTCGAGCACTGAAGCTTTCTTT
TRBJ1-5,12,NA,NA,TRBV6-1,CASSEDNQPQHF,TGTGCCAGCAGTGAGGACAATCAGCCCCAGCATTTT
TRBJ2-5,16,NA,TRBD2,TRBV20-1,CSARTPLAGGAGTQYF,TGCAGTGCCAGAACACCACTAGCGGGGGGCGCGGGGACCCAGTACTTC
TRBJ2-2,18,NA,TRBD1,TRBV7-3,CASTTASTGNSYTGELFF,TGTGCCAGCACCACAGCCTCGACAGGGAACAGCTACACCGGGGAGCTGTTTTTT
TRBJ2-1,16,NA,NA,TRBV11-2,CASILGGGSVYNEQFF,TGTGCCAGCATTTTAGGGGGCGGGAGTGTCTACAATGAGCAGTTCTTC
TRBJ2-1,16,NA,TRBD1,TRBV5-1,CASRRAGQGSYNEQFF,TGCGCCAGCCGCAGAGCCGGACAGGGCTCCTACAATGAGCAGTTCTTC
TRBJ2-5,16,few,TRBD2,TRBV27,CASSLGGTRRLETQYF,TGTGCCAGCAGTTTAGGTGGGACTAGGAGGTTGGAGACCCAGTACTTC
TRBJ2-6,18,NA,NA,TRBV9,CASSPEGELISGANVLTF,TGTGCCAGCAGCCCCGAGGGGGAGTTAATCTCTGGGGCCAACGTCCTGACTTTC
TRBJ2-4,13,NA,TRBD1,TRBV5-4,CASRQGVGNIQYF,TGTGCCAGCAGGCAGGGGGTGGGAAACATTCAGTACTTC
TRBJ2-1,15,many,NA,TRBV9,CASSVGGNSYNEQFF,TGTGCCAGCAGCGTAGGGGGAAACTCCTACAATGAGCAGTTCTTC
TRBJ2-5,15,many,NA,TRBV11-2,CASSFPRGGGETQYF,TGTGCCAGCAGCTTCCCTAGGGGGGGTGGAGAGACCCAGTACTTC
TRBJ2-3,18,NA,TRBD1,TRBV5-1,CASSLGGLTGVGTDTQYF,TGCGCCAGCAGCTTGGGAGGCCTGACAGGGGTGGGAACAGATACGCAGTATTTT
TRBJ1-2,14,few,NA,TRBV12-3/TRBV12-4,CASSYFTAPYGYTF,TGTGCCAGCAGTTACTTCACAGCGCCCTATGGCTACACCTTC
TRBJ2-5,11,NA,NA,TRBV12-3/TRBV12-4,CASSLMKTQYF,TGTGCCAGCAGTTTGATGAAGACCCAGTACTTC
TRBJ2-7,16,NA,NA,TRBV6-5,CASSYSPGAIFYEQYF,TGTGCCAGCAGTTATAGCCCCGGGGCAATCTTCTACGAGCAGTACTTC
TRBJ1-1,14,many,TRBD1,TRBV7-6,CASSTGQGYTEAFF,TGTGCCAGCAGCACGGGACAGGGGTACACTGAAGCTTTCTTT
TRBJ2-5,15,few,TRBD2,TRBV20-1,CSARAAAGVLETQYF,TGCAGTGCTAGGGCGGCAGCGGGGGTTTTGGAGACCCAGTACTTC
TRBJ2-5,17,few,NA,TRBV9,CASSVGVDLGPRETQYF,TGTGCCAGCAGCGTAGGAGTTGATTTGGGACCAAGGGAGACCCAGTACTTC
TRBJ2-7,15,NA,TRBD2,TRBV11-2,CASSALRDYSYEQYF,TGTGCCAGCAGCGCCCTCCGGGACTACTCCTACGAGCAGTACTTC
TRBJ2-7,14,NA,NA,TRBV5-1,CASSLWGQLYEQYF,TGCGCCAGCAGCTTGTGGGGTCAGCTCTACGAGCAGTACTTC
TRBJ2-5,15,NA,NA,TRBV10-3,CASRGGTSRGETQYF,TGTGCCAGTCGAGGGGGGACTTCGAGGGGGGAGACCCAGTACTTC
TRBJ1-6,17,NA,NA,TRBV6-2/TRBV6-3,CASSLYDLQGMNSPLHF,TGTGCCAGCAGCCTCTACGATCTTCAGGGTATGAATTCACCCCTCCACTTT
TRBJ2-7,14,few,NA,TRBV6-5,CASSSGTLGNEQYF,TGTGCCAGCAGTTCGGGGACACTGGGCAACGAGCAGTACTTC
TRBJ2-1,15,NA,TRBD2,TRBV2,CASSAEREVYNEQFF,TGTGCCAGCAGTGCAGAGCGGGAGGTCTACAATGAGCAGTTCTTC
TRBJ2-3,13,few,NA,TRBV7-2,CASRYSGTDTQYF,TGTGCCAGCAGGTATAGCGGCACAGATACGCAGTATTTT
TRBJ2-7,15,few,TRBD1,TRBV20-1,CSARDPAGGKGEQYF,TGCAGTGCTAGAGATCCCGCAGGGGGCAAAGGCGAGCAGTACTTC
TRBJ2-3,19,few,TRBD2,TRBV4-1,CASSQDRRASGQSTDTQYF,TGCGCCAGCAGCCAAGATCGGAGGGCTAGCGGGCAAAGCACAGATACGCAGTATTTT
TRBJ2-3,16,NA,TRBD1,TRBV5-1,CASSLSAGGSTDTQYF,TGCGCCAGCAGCTTGTCCGCAGGGGGAAGCACAGATACGCAGTATTTT
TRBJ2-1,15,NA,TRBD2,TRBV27,CASTQGPGTSDEQFF,TGTGCCAGCACCCAGGGACCCGGGACTAGCGATGAGCAGTTCTTC
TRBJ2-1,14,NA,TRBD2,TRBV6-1,CASSRLAGVGEQFF,TGTGCCAGCAGCCGACTAGCGGGGGTAGGTGAGCAGTTCTTC
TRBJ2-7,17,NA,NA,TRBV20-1,CCARDGTGFAGSYEQYF,TGCTGCGCTAGAGATGGGACGGGGTTTGCGGGCTCCTACGAGCAGTACTTC
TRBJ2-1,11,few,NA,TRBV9,CASSSSHEQFF,TGTGCCAGCAGCTCGTCCCATGAGCAGTTCTTC
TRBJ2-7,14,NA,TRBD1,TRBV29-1,CSVITGTGEYEQYF,TGCAGCGTTATTACCGGGACAGGGGAATACGAGCAGTACTTC
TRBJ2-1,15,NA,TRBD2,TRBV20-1,CSARPFGGSYNEQFF,TGCAGTGCTAGGCCCTTCGGGGGGTCCTACAATGAGCAGTTCTTC
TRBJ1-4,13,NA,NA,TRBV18,CASSPRENEKLFF,TGTGCCAGCTCACCACGGGAGAATGAAAAACTGTTTTTT
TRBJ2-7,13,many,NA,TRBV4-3,CASSQEREDEQYF,TGCGCCAGCAGCCAAGAACGTGAGGACGAGCAGTACTTC
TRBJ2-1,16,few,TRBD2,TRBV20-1,CSASTSYSGPDNEQFF,TGCAGTGCTTCCACATCCTATAGCGGGCCGGACAATGAGCAGTTCTTC
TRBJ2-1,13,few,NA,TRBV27,CASSLLDDNEQFF,TGTGCCAGCAGCCTATTGGATGACAATGAGCAGTTCTTC
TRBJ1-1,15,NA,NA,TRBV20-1,CSARVLRIVNTEAFF,TGCAGTGCTAGAGTTCTCCGTATCGTGAACACTGAAGCTTTCTTT